These T cell receptor beta chains were read from a single sample in a study of CD8 T cells in ankylosing spondylitis. Via MiXCR, TCRdb re-called the 5' RACE reads, giving one row per CDR3 protein. The sample consists of about 360,000 distinct CDR3 sequences, 20% of them appearing once. The sample comprised blood, either unsorted or a sorted T cell fraction (not recorded which). The source is a male donor with ankylosing spondylitis or in good health (not recorded which). The CDR3 runs from the conserved cysteine through the conserved F or W. A D gene is named only where the DNA matches it firmly. The size field is filled for only some rows; it gives once, few, many or a size class.

j_gene,d_gene,v_gene,abundance,CDR3aa,CDR3nt
TRBJ2-2,TRBD2,TRBV29-1,few,CSAGTSANTGELFF,TGCAGCGCTGGGACTAGCGCCAACACCGGGGAGCTGTTTTTT
TRBJ2-2,TRBD1,TRBV11-2,NA,CASSIRDRVSGELFF,TGTGCCAGCAGCATCCGGGACAGGGTATCCGGGGAGCTGTTTTTT
TRBJ2-1,TRBD2,TRBV12-3/TRBV12-4,many,CASSSTSGAYNEQFF,TGTGCCAGCAGCTCGACTAGCGGGGCCTACAATGAGCAGTTCTTC
TRBJ2-5,NA,TRBV11-2,few,CASSLSSAEVLVQYF,TGTGCCAGCAGCTTAAGTTCGGCAGAGGTCTTAGTCCAGTACTTC
TRBJ2-5,NA,TRBV6-5,NA,CASSFRMGETQYF,TGTGCCAGCAGTTTCAGAATGGGAGAGACCCAGTACTTC
TRBJ2-7,TRBD1,TRBV7-9,NA,CASSLGVQGAYEQYF,TGTGCCAGCAGCTTAGGGGTCCAGGGGGCTTACGAGCAGTACTTC
TRBJ2-7,NA,TRBV20-1,few,CSAPAIGEGSYEQYF,TGCAGTGCCCCCGCCATCGGGGAAGGCTCCTACGAGCAGTACTTC
TRBJ1-2,NA,TRBV6-5,NA,CASSYSKSGAPYGYTF,TGTGCCAGCAGTTACTCGAAATCTGGGGCCCCCTATGGCTACACCTTC
TRBJ2-3,NA,TRBV28,few,CASSSIRDPRTPTDTQYF,TGTGCCAGCAGTTCGATCCGGGACCCACGAACCCCCACAGATACGCAGTATTTT
TRBJ2-1,NA,TRBV19,few,CASSWGGTYNEQFF,TGTGCCAGTAGTTGGGGTGGCACCTACAATGAGCAGTTCTTC
TRBJ2-1,TRBD2,TRBV27,many,CASSPRRGGSYNEQFF,TGTGCCAGCAGTCCCCGGCGGGGGGGGTCCTACAATGAGCAGTTCTTC
TRBJ2-2,NA,TRBV7-3,few,CAIRPDNTGELFF,TGTGCCATCCGACCCGACAACACCGGGGAGCTGTTTTTT
TRBJ1-1,NA,TRBV4-2,NA,CASSQMTGPTEAFF,TGTGCCAGCAGCCAGATGACAGGTCCCACTGAAGCTTTCTTT
TRBJ2-7,NA,TRBV7-8,NA,CASSSPVGPYEQYF,TGTGCCAGCAGCTCACCGGTCGGACCCTACGAGCAGTACTTC
TRBJ1-1,NA,TRBV20-1,NA,CSATLDTEAFF,TGCAGTGCTACCCTTGACACTGAAGCTTTCTTT
TRBJ1-4,NA,TRBV27,few,CASSPGGDEKLFF,TGTGCCAGCAGCCCAGGTGGGGATGAAAAACTGTTTTTT
TRBJ2-5,TRBD1,TRBV12-3/TRBV12-4,NA,CASKGQDSGTQYF,TGTGCCAGCAAAGGACAGGATTCGGGGACCCAGTACTTC
TRBJ2-5,NA,TRBV20-1,NA,CSARDKEGNQETQYF,TGCAGTGCTAGGGATAAGGAGGGAAATCAAGAGACCCAGTACTTC